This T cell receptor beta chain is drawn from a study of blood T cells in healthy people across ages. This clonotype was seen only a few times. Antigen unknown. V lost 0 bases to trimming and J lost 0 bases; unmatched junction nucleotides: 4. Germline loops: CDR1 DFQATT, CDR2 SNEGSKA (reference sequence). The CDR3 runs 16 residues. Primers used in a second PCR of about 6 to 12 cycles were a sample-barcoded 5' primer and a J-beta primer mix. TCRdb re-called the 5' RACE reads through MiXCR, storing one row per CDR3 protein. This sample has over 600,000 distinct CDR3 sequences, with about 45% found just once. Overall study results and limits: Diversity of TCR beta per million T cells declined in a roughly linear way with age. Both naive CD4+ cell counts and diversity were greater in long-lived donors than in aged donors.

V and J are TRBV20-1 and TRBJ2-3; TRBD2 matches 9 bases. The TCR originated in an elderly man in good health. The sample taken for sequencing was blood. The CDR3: CSARDPSGTSTDTQYF. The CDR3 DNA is TGCAGTGCTAGAGATCCTAGCGGGACTAGCACAGATACGCAGTATTTT.